This T cell receptor (beta chain) was captured by sequencing in a study of Ad26.COV2.S vaccination and SARS-CoV-2 variants. Study-level background: Participant was drawn from the COV1001 Ad26.COV2.S trial arm. Recipients of Ad26.COV2.S got it intramuscularly, once or twice 56 days apart. Points from the study as a whole: Spike-specific CD8+ and CD4+ T cell responses reportedly showed substantial breadth after vaccination.

The method was immunoSEQ multiplex PCR; TCRdb's version includes in-frame clones alone and lacks a portion of them. The table has around 270,000 clones, around nine tenths seen once. This CDR3 region has 13 residues. Trimming removed 8 bases at V and 7 bases at J, with 12 bases between. The V gene's germline CDR1 is LGHNA and CDR2 YNFKEQ. This clone was seen only a few times. The antigen is not known. Noted treatment: approximately 18 received Ad26.COV2.S at low or high dose, single or two shots; several received placebo; per-sample allocation not given. The study sampled participants on day 63 after the first vaccine or placebo injection. Based in Boston, the donor was an adult of 18-55 years.

The chain uses TRBV4-2 and TRBJ1-6, with a weak D call TRBD1 (6 bases). The source is a person aged 18-60 years who received the Ad26.COV2.S COVID-19 vaccine or a placebo. Material: peripheral blood, obtained in a trial of Ad26.COV2.S vaccine versus placebo. CDR3 DNA: TGTGCCAGCTCCGACAGGTTCAATTCACCCCTCCACTTT. As protein: CASSDRFNSPLHF.